Sequencing of this T cell receptor (beta chain) was carried out in a study of T-cell reconstitution after alpha-beta-depleted transplantation in children. This clonotype was counted once. Its antigen is still unknown. Between the trimmed V and J ends, which lost 4 bases and 4 bases, there was a span of 14 bases. CDR3 length: 14 amino acids. Per germline, CDR1 SGHRS and CDR2 YFSETQ. Points from the study as a whole: Expanded graft clones, several hundred of them, were reportedly the source of alpha-beta T cells about two months after transplant. By one year post-transplant, T-cell counts and diversity largely arose from T cells that were newly produced. Some patients owed their high day-60 TCRbeta diversity to surviving recipient T cells and thymic progenitors.

Preparing the TCRbeta library involved the use of unique molecular identifiers. A single record per CDR3 protein comes from TCRdb applying MiXCR to the PCR reads. The sample shows 600,000 to 800,000 distinct CDR3 sequences, approximately 14% of them seen only once. This clonotype was obtained from a girl aged 2 to 10 with congenital amegakaryocytic thrombocytopenia, due to receive a stem cell transplant. This chain joins TRBV5-1 and TRBJ1-1, with TRBD1 as a possible D gene (6 bases). The sequencing used PBMCs, collected before TCRalphabeta/CD19-depleted stem cell transplant. CDR3 region: CASSTKGGLTEAFF. DNA of the CDR3: TGCGCCAGCAGCACAAAAGGGGGGCTCACTGAAGCTTTCTTT. The full variable domain, with the rest looked up from reference TRBV5-1 and TRBJ1-1, is KAGVTQTPRYLIKTRGQQVTLSCSPISGHRSVSWYQQTPGQGLQFLFEYFSETQRNKGNFPGRFSGRQFSNSRSEMNVSTLELGDSALYLCASSTKGGLTEAFFGQGTRLTVV.